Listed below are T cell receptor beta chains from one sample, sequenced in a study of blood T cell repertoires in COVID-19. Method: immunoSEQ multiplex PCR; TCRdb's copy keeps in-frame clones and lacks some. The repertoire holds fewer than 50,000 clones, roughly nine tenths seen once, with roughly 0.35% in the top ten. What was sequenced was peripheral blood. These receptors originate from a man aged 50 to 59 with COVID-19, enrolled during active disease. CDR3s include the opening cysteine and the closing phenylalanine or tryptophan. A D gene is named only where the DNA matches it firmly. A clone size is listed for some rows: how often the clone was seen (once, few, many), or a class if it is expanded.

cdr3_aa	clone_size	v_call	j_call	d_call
CSVGNRQGATDTQYF	NA	TRBV29-1	TRBJ2-3	TRBD1
CASREGTPANYGYTF	NA	TRBV19	TRBJ1-2	NA
CASSNNLATSGSYNEQFF	NA	TRBV7-6	TRBJ2-1	TRBD2
CAWSVLEDSPLHF	once	TRBV30	TRBJ1-6	NA
CASSIDPDQPQHF	once	TRBV19	TRBJ1-5	NA
CASGHGETYEQYF	NA	TRBV12-5	TRBJ2-7	NA
CASSRVISYEQYF	NA	TRBV11-2	TRBJ2-7	NA
CASSKDRAEQPQHF	NA	TRBV27	TRBJ1-5	TRBD1
CASSGTARQFF	NA	TRBV12-3/TRBV12-4	TRBJ2-1	NA
CASSRGGLAGTEEQYF	NA	TRBV5-1	TRBJ2-7	TRBD2
CASSQGQGPYEQYF	NA	TRBV3-1/TRBV3-2	TRBJ2-7	TRBD1
CASEDSRNQPQHF	NA	TRBV6-5	TRBJ1-5	NA
CASSSLAGALNEQFF	few	TRBV5-1	TRBJ2-1	TRBD2
CASSPGTESSYNEQFF	NA	TRBV4-3	TRBJ2-1	TRBD1
CASSLAEYQETQYF	NA	TRBV11-1	TRBJ2-5	NA
CASSPKLARSYNEQFF	NA	TRBV4-1	TRBJ2-1	NA
CASSIRTGGSETQYF	NA	TRBV5-1	TRBJ2-5	TRBD1
CASTEVELGEQFF	NA	TRBV2	TRBJ2-1	NA
CASSPLWTLNYEQYF	NA	TRBV27	TRBJ2-7	NA
CASSARSSYNEQFF	NA	TRBV11-1	TRBJ2-1	NA
CSVESGSTDTQYF	NA	TRBV29-1	TRBJ2-3	NA
CASTLREAGGYRNEQFF	NA	TRBV4-1	TRBJ2-1	TRBD2
CASVRSGELFF	NA	TRBV7-9	TRBJ2-2	NA
CASSPSGSTDTQYF	NA	TRBV7-9	TRBJ2-3	NA
CASSQLALGADTQYF	NA	TRBV18	TRBJ2-3	TRBD2
CASSLGRQSDATNEKLFF	NA	TRBV5-1	TRBJ1-4	NA
CASSIVGTRDNEQFF	few	TRBV19	TRBJ2-1	TRBD2
CASNYRQGTNIQYF	NA	TRBV11-2	TRBJ2-4	TRBD1
CASSFQGKGTDTQYF	NA	TRBV5-1	TRBJ2-3	NA
CASSGGETYNEQFF	NA	TRBV5-1	TRBJ2-1	NA
CASSLGGTGVASGNQPQHF	NA	TRBV28	TRBJ1-5	TRBD1
CASSVLQTYEQYF	once	TRBV2	TRBJ2-7	NA
CASSLGGLYEQYF	NA	TRBV5-6	TRBJ2-7	NA
CASSQEWRGGNQPQHF	NA	TRBV4-2	TRBJ1-5	NA
CASSMAWSSRYEQYF	NA	TRBV19	TRBJ2-7	NA
CASSLSPPNIQYF	NA	TRBV11-1	TRBJ2-4	NA
CASSAGLAGVNEQFF	NA	TRBV5-4	TRBJ2-1	TRBD2
CASSQGNQPQHF	NA	TRBV2	TRBJ1-5	NA
CASSPNGVMAGGYEQYF	NA	TRBV18	TRBJ2-7	TRBD2
CASIDYGSSYEQYF	NA	TRBV11-2	TRBJ2-7	NA
CASSVLGDSYEQYF	NA	TRBV9	TRBJ2-7	TRBD1